This TCR beta chain was recovered during a study of T cell changes during pregnancy in multiple sclerosis. Germline values: CDR1 MNHEY, CDR2 SMNVEV (reference sequence). The CDR3 spans 16 residues. V was pared by 4 bases and J by 1 base, with 16 bases between. Profiled with immunoSEQ multiplex PCR; TCRdb holds only in-frame clones, not every one. The data show about 100,000 clones, approximately 90% seen once. The V call is TRBV27, the J call TRBJ1-1; D gene ambiguous. Sequenced here: peripheral blood, sampled after pregnancy. The receptor comes from a female donor with multiple sclerosis, enrolled in a pregnancy study. CDR3 in DNA: TGTGCCAGCAGTTCGTTAAATTCAGGCAAGAACACTGAAGCTTTCTTT. It yields the protein CASSSLNSGKNTEAFF.